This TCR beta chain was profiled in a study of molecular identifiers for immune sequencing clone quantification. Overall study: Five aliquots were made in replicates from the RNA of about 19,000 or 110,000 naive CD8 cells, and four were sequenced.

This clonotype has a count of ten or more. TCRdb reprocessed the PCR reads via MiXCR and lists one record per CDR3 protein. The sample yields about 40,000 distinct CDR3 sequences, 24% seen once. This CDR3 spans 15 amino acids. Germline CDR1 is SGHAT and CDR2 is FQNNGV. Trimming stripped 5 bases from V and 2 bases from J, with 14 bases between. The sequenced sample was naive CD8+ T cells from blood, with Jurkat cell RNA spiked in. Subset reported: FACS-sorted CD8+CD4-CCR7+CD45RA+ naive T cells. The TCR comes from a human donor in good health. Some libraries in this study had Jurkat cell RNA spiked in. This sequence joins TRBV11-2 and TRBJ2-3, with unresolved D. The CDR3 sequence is CASSGAPSYTDTQYF. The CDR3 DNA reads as TGTGCCAGCAGCGGAGCTCCTTCTTACACAGATACGCAGTATTTT.